These 31 T cell receptor beta chains were all obtained from the same sample, sequenced in a study of T cell clusters in autoimmune cytopenias. TRB was amplified from 250 ng of peripheral blood genomic DNA per sample. TRB was amplified by touch-down multiplex PCR, primer pools A and B combined. One entry per CDR3 protein, without DNA, is what TCRdb gives after re-calling the multiplex PCR reads. Recorded for this sample: roughly 6,500 distinct CDR3 sequences. The sample also formed part of further work on T cell repertoires in aging, cancer and after chemotherapy.

The specimen sequenced was peripheral blood. All receptors derive from a human donor in good health.

This chain uses TRBV29-1 with TRBJ1-1; checking the TCRdb D call of TRBD1 is not possible without DNA. The CDR3 has 13 amino acids. The germline CDR1 and CDR2 sequences are SQVTM and ANQGSEA. The CDR3: CSVAVGGYTEAFF. Full variable domain (remainder filled in from reference TRBV29-1 and TRBJ1-1): SAVISQKPSRDICQRGTSLTIQCQVDSQVTMMFWYRQQPGQSLTLIATANQGSEATYESGFVIDKFPISRPNLTFSTLTVSNMSPEDSSIYLCSVAVGGYTEAFFGQGTRLTVV.

This sequence joins TRBV15 and TRBJ1-5. Germline assignment: CDR1 LNHNV and CDR2 YYDKDF (reference sequence). The CDR3 runs 15 residues. The CDR3 here is CATSQGAPSNQPQHF.

V usage is TRBV6-5 and J usage is TRBJ2-7; checking the TCRdb D call of TRBD2 is not possible without DNA. Germline V gives CDR1 MNHEY, CDR2 SVGAGI. The CDR3 is 18 amino acids. CDR3 loop: CASSYSVGATSGSHEQYF.

The chain has TRBV5-4 and TRBJ2-7; TCRdb's D gene call, TRBD2, goes unchecked for lack of DNA. The CDR3 totals 15 residues. CDR1 is SGHNT and CDR2 is YYREEE in the germline V gene (reference sequence). The CDR3 loop is CASSVPTSGRPEQFF.

The V call is TRBV18, the J call TRBJ2-3; TCRdb calls TRBD1, which cannot be checked without DNA. The CDR3 has 16 amino acids. Germline CDR1 is KGHSH and CDR2 is LQKENI. CDR3 sequence reads: CASSPRADRGTDTQYF.

V and J are TRBV6-5 and TRBJ2-7. Germline V gene data show CDR1 as MNHEY and CDR2 as SVGAGI. The CDR3 covers 15 residues. CDR3 in amino acids: CASSYSSGRSYEQYF.

The chain's CDR3 is CASSPPSSNEQFF. The chain employs TRBV6-6 and TRBJ2-1; the TRBD2 assignment by TCRdb is unverifiable without DNA. The CDR3 loop spans 13 amino acids. Per the germline V gene, CDR1 is MNHNY and CDR2 is SVGAGI (reference sequence).

CDR3 loop: CASSLLAGNTGELFF. The J gene is TRBJ2-2, the V gene TRBV27; TCRdb picks TRBD2, but there is no DNA to check that call. From germline, CDR1 is MNHEY and CDR2 SMNVEV (reference sequence). This CDR3 has 15 amino acids.

The chain recombines TRBV27 with TRBJ2-7. This CDR3 spans 11 amino acids. CDR1 and CDR2 (germline): MNHEY, SMNVEV (reference sequence). The CDR3 region is CASSTPYEQYF.

The chain combines TRBV29-1 with TRBJ2-7; the TCRdb call, TRBD1, lacks DNA for checking. The CDR3 runs to 14 residues. Germline values: CDR1 SQVTM, CDR2 ANQGSEA. CDR3 region: CSVEVFGASYEQYF.

The CDR3: CAWSGGLAGGDEQFF. The gene calls are TRBV30 and TRBJ2-1; TCRdb's D call of TRBD2 is untestable without DNA. The CDR3 runs 15 residues. Germline CDR1 reads GTSNPN; CDR2 reads SVGIG (reference sequence).

The rearrangement links TRBV4-3 to TRBJ2-7; the TCRdb D gene call, TRBD2, has no DNA to confirm it. Germline V gene lookup returns CDR1 LGHNA and CDR2 YSLEER. The CDR3 spans 16 residues. The CDR3 region is CASSQAGTSGSYEQYF.

V is TRBV29-1 and J is TRBJ2-3; TCRdb's D gene call, TRBD2, goes unchecked for lack of DNA. Germline V gene data show CDR1 as SQVTM and CDR2 as ANQGSEA. The CDR3 is 15 amino acids. The CDR3 sequence is CSATGLAGVRDTQYF.

The chain uses TRBV6-6 and TRBJ1-6; absent DNA, TCRdb's TRBD1 call cannot be checked. This CDR3 is 14 amino acids long. Germline values: CDR1 MNHNY, CDR2 SVGAGI (reference sequence). The CDR3 reads CASTRGHDNSPLHF.

The chain is built from TRBV5-5 and TRBJ1-2. The CDR3 spans 13 residues. Per the germline V gene, CDR1 is SGHKS and CDR2 is YYEKEE (reference sequence). CDR3 region: CASSPAMGYGYTF.

The chain employs TRBV5-6 and TRBJ2-2. This CDR3 spans 14 amino acids. Germline V CDR1 and CDR2: SGHDT, YYEEEE. The CDR3 region is CASSFYRGTGELFF.

The chain recombines TRBV6-2 or TRBV6-3 with TRBJ2-2; TCRdb indicates TRBD1, and absent DNA this call remains unverified. Germline assignment: CDR1 MNHEY and CDR2 SVGEGT. There are 16 residues in the CDR3. The CDR3 loop is CASTQGRGRPTGELFF.

The chain employs TRBV29-1 and TRBJ1-3. Per the germline V gene, CDR1 is SQVTM and CDR2 is ANQGSEA. The CDR3 length is 16 residues. The CDR3 sequence: CSVGEFAGMGGNTIYF.

The genes are TRBV12-3 or TRBV12-4 and TRBJ2-2; the D call from TCRdb, TRBD2, cannot be confirmed without DNA. The CDR3 covers 16 residues. The CDR3 here is CASSLEASGGAGELFF.

This clonotype is deemed medium-sized (0.01 to 0.1%) by its frequency. The V and J genes are TRBV19 and TRBJ1-2. This CDR3 has 14 amino acids. Germline V gives CDR1 LNHDA, CDR2 SQIVND (reference sequence). Here the CDR3 reads CASSIGTAFGGYTF.

This rearrangement joins TRBV6-1 to TRBJ2-1; checking the TCRdb D call of TRBD1 is not possible without DNA. The CDR3 sequence is 13 residues long. CDR1 and CDR2 from the germline V gene are MNHNS and SASEGT. This CDR3 is CASSGDPGDEQFF.

The gene calls are TRBV5-4 and TRBJ1-1; the TCRdb call, TRBD1, lacks DNA for checking. Germline V CDR1 and CDR2: SGHNT, YYREEE (reference sequence). The length of the CDR3 is 14 residues. CDR3 protein: CASSSETGKTEAFF.

V and J are TRBV30 and TRBJ2-1; TCRdb calls TRBD2, which cannot be checked without DNA. CDR1 is GTSNPN and CDR2 is SVGIG in the germline V gene (reference sequence). The length of the CDR3 is 15 residues. CDR3: CAWSVRLAGDGEQFF. The whole variable domain, filled in from reference TRBV30 and TRBJ2-1, reads SQTIHQWPATLVQPVGSPLSLECTVEGTSNPNLYWYRQAAGRGLQLLFYSVGIGQISSEVPQNLSASRPQDRQFILSSKKLLLSDSGFYLCAWSVRLAGDGEQFFGPGTRLTVL.

The V gene is TRBV30, the J gene TRBJ1-6. The CDR3 spans 11 residues. Germline V gene sequence: CDR1 GTSNPN, CDR2 SVGIG (reference sequence). CDR3: CAWNVGGALHF.

This clonotype is classed as medium-sized by frequency. This chain joins TRBV29-1 and TRBJ2-7; TCRdb's D gene call, TRBD1, goes unchecked for lack of DNA. The CDR3 extends over 12 amino acids. Germline lookup yields CDR1 SQVTM and CDR2 ANQGSEA. The CDR3 is CSAAPDGYEQYF.

This clonotype counts as medium-sized by frequency. This chain uses TRBV19 with TRBJ2-6; the D call from TCRdb, TRBD1, cannot be confirmed without DNA. This CDR3 contains 17 residues. The germline V gene has CDR1 LNHDA and CDR2 SQIVND (reference sequence). CDR3 sequence reads: CASSPRDRVAGANVLTF.

The genes are TRBV6-1 and TRBJ2-1. Germline CDR1 MNHNS, CDR2 SASEGT. The length of the CDR3 is 13 residues. The CDR3 spells CASAETEYNEQFF.

By frequency, this clonotype is medium-sized. The rearrangement uses TRBV6-5 and TRBJ2-1; TCRdb outputs TRBD2, but without DNA this stays unchecked. The CDR3 loop spans 17 amino acids. Germline-derived CDR1 and CDR2 are MNHEY and SVGAGI. CDR3 sequence reads: CASRYSTSGGSYNEQFF.

This rearrangement joins TRBV19 to TRBJ2-1; there is no DNA to check the TCRdb D call of TRBD2. Germline CDR1 and CDR2: LNHDA and SQIVND (reference sequence). This CDR3 comprises 14 residues. CDR3 sequence: CASSPHGGVYEQFF.

This chain uses TRBV5-6 with TRBJ2-3; absent DNA, TCRdb's TRBD2 call cannot be checked. CDR1 SGHDT and CDR2 YYEEEE come from the germline V gene. CDR3 length: 15 amino acids. The CDR3 protein is CASSPGGLVGDTQYF.

By frequency, this clonotype registers medium-sized. The chain has TRBV5-6 and TRBJ2-3; TCRdb's assignment of TRBD1 cannot be checked, as there is no DNA. Germline V CDR1 and CDR2: SGHDT, YYEEEE. CDR3 size: 15 residues. CDR3 residues: CASSGDRWGTDTQYF.